The clone carrying this T cell receptor beta chain was counted many times. Its antigen remains unknown. TCRdb recomputed calls from the reads with MiXCR, one row per CDR3 protein. The sample yields 490,000 or so distinct CDR3 sequences, around 10% seen once. This specimen comes from a study of T cell repertoires in cytomegalovirus infection. On the study more broadly: Public signatures in TCR beta pointed to CMV infection and matching HLA type. Study findings and constraints: Of the TCR beta families, the public ones yielded a cumulative frequency that identified carriers of CMV plus the relevant HLA. Ex vivo responses were dominated by HLA-C-restricted CMV-specific TCR beta clonotypes.

Germline CDR1 is MNHNY and CDR2 is SVGAGI (reference sequence). Trimming took 3 bases from V and 6 from J, leaving 18 bases between them. This CDR3 region has 15 residues. This sequence joins TRBV6-6 and TRBJ2-7, with TRBD1 as a possible D gene (5 bases). The specimen sequenced was PBMCs. This TCR was recovered from a human donor in good health (CMV status not recorded). Some clones in this sample may be carry-over from other donors' samples. DNA for the CDR3: TGTGCCAGCAGTTATCCTCCGACAGTCCCCTCCGAGCAGTACTTC. It translates to CASSYPPTVPSEQYF.